Below are 3 T cell receptor beta chains sequenced from a single sample in a study of T cells after yellow fever vaccination. TCRdb re-called the 5' RACE reads with MiXCR, one entry per CDR3 protein. The sample includes a few hundred thousand distinct CDR3 sequences, approximately 21% seen only once; the top ten take around 15%. The starting material was PBMCs, obtained 15 days after the yellow fever booster vaccination. The origin of the receptors is a man younger than 40 who received the YFV17D yellow fever vaccine.

The chain joins TRBV7-2 to TRBJ2-1; TRBD2 matches 7 bases. This CDR3 has 16 amino acids. Germline CDR1 reads SGHTA; CDR2 reads FQGNSA. After removal of 5 bases from V and 4 bases from J, the junction contained 11 bases not matched to a gene. CDR3 sequence reads: CASSPLGRELYNEQFF. In DNA form, the CDR3 reads TGTGCCAGCAGCCCCCTCGGGCGGGAGTTGTACAATGAGCAGTTCTTC.

There are a few counts of this clonotype. The chain is built from TRBV12-3 or TRBV12-4 and TRBJ2-1; weak D call: TRBD1 (6 bases). Trimming removed 4 bases at V and 9 bases at J, with 13 bases between. CDR3 length: 13 amino acids. In DNA form, the CDR3 reads TGTGCCAGCAGTTCCGACAGGCCCGGTGAGCAGTTCTTC. Residues: CASSSDRPGEQFF.

This clonotype has only a few counts. The V and J genes are TRBV5-1 and TRBJ2-3; 11 bases align to TRBD2. With V trimmed by 7 bases and J by 3 bases, 10 bases remained unmatched. The CDR3 totals 16 residues. The V gene's germline CDR1 is SGHRS and CDR2 YFSETQ. CDR3 coding DNA: TGCGCCAGCCACCTGACTAGCGGGGCGTCAACAGATACGCAGTATTTT. It is translated as CASHLTSGASTDTQYF. The whole variable domain, filled in from reference TRBV5-1 and TRBJ2-3, reads KAGVTQTPRYLIKTRGQQVTLSCSPISGHRSVSWYQQTPGQGLQFLFEYFSETQRNKGNFPGRFSGRQFSNSRSEMNVSTLELGDSALYLCASHLTSGASTDTQYFGPGTRLTVL.